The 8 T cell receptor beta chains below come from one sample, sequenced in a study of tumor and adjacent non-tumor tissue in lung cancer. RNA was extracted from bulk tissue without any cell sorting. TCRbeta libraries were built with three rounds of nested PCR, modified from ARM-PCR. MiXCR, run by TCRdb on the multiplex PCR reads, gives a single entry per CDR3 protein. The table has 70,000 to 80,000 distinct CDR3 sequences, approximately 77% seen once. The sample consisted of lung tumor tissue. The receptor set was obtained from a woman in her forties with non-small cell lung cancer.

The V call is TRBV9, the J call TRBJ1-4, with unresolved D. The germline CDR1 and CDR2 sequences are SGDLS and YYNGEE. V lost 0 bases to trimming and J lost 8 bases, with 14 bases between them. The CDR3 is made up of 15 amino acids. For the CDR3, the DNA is TGTGCCAGCAGCGTAGCTGACGCCCCAGGCGAAAAACTGTTTTTT. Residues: CASSVADAPGEKLFF.

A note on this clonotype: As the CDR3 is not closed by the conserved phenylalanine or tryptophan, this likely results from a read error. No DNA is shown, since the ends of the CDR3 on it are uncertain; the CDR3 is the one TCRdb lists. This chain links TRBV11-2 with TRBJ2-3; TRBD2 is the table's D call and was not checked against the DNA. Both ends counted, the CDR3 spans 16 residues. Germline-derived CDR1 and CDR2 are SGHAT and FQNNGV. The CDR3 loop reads CASSLASQGSADTHYS.

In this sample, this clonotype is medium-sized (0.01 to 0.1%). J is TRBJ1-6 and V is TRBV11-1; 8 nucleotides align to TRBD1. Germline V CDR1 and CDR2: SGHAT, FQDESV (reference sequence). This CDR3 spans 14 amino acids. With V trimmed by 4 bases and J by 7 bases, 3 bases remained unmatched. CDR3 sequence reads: CASSSNRGNSPLHF. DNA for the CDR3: TGTGCCAGCAGCTCCAACAGGGGGAATTCACCCCTCCACTTT.

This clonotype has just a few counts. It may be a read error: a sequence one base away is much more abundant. The DNA for the CDR3 is TGTGCCGGCAGTTCCAGTCCCGAAAAACTGTTTTTT. It codes for CAGSSSPEKLFF. The chain has TRBV28 and TRBJ1-4; no reliable D call. Germline-derived CDR1 and CDR2 are MDHEN and SYDVKM. The CDR3 sequence is 12 residues long.

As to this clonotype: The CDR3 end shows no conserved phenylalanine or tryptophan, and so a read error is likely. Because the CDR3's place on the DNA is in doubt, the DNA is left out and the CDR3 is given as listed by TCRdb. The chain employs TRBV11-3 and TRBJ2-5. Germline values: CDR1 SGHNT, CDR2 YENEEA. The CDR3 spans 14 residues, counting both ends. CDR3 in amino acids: CASSFLRGHETQYL.

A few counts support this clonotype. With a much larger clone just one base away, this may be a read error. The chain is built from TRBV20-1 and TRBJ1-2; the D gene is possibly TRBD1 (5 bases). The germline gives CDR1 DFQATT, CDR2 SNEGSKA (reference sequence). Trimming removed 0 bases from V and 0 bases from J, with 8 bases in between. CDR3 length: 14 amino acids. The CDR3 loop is CSAREGVANYGYTF. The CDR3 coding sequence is TGCAGTGCTAGAGAGGGGGTAGCTAACTATGGCTACACCTTC.

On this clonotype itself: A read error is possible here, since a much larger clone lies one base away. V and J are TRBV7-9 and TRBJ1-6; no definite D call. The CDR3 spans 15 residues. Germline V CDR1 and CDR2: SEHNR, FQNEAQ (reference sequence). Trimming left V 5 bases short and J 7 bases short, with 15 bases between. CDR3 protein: CASSSREGRNSPLHF. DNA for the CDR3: TGTGCCAGCAGCAGCCGGGAAGGAAGGAATTCACCCCTCCACTTT. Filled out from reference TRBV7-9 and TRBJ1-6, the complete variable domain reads DTGVSQNPRHKITKRGQNVTFRCDPISEHNRLYWYRQTLGQGPEFLTYFQNEAQLEKSRLLSDRFSAERPKGSFSTLEIQRTEQGDSAMYLCASSSREGRNSPLHFGNGTRLTVT.

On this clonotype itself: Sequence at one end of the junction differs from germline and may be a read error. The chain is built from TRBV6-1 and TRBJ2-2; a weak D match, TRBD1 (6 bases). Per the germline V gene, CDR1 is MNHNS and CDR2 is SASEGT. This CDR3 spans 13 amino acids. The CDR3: CASRHRAAGELFF. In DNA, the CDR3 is TGTGCCAGCAGGCACAGGGCGGCCGGGGAACTGTTTTTT.